The source of this TCR beta chain is a study of blood T cell repertoires in COVID-19. Study details: Both acute and convalescent COVID-19 samples were obtained from the United States, Italy and Spain. Nucleic acid was either cDNA or gDNA, and it came from T cells, B-cell-depleted T cells, or PBMCs.

How the authors handled the data: Amplification from reference gene primers served as the basis for estimated nucleated cell counts. Sequencing was performed with immunoSEQ multiplex PCR; in TCRdb, only in-frame clones are kept and a portion is missing. The V and J calls and clone size come from that table; D and trimming were worked out from the DNA. The sample consists of more than 95,000 clones, approximately 74% of them appearing once. The germline gives CDR1 SQVTM, CDR2 ANQGSEA. Trimming pared 8 bases from V and 4 bases from J, leaving 17 bases between. This CDR3 spans 14 amino acids. The source of this sequence is a man in his fifties or sixties with acute or convalescent COVID-19. This chain connects TRBV29-1 to TRBJ2-2; D is undetermined. Sequenced: peripheral blood. CDR3 in amino acids: CSFTRRQATGELFF. The CDR3 DNA reads TGCAGCTTTACCCGAAGGCAGGCCACCGGGGAGCTGTTTTTT.